Presented here are 11 T cell receptor beta chains from one specimen sequenced in a study of beta chain features in type 1 diabetes. Sequenced material consisted of expressed TCRB transcripts (all of the isolated RNA was reverse transcribed). Here immunoSEQ multiplex PCR was the method, and the copy in TCRdb shows in-frame clones only, minus some. The table has hundreds of thousands of clones, 15% seen once. Specimen: naive CD4+ T cells from blood. Every receptor here comes from a man in his late teens or twenties in good health.

The chain employs TRBV7-8 and TRBJ1-3; no definite D call. The CDR3 has 15 amino acids. Trimming cost V 0 bases and J 6 bases, with 12 bases left between them. Germline V CDR1 and CDR2: SGHVS, FQNEAQ. The CDR3 protein is CASSLAAVIQNTIYF. CDR3 nucleotides: TGTGCCAGCAGCTTAGCGGCAGTCATTCAAAACACCATATATTTT.

This rearrangement joins TRBV2 to TRBJ2-5; 11 bases fit TRBD1. Germline loops: CDR1 SNHLY, CDR2 FYNNEI. CDR3 size: 13 residues. V shed 6 bases, J shed 4 bases, and the junction held 1 base outside the gene matches. The CDR3: CASRGQGAETQYF. Written as DNA, the CDR3 is TGTGCCAGCAGAGGACAGGGGGCAGAGACCCAGTACTTC.

In this sample, this clone turned up a few times. This chain links TRBV27 with TRBJ2-2; 7 bases align to TRBD1. CDR1 MNHEY and CDR2 SMNVEV come from the germline V gene (reference sequence). The CDR3 runs to 16 residues. Germline trimming cut 6 bases from V and 2 bases from J; bases unmatched to any gene: 9. The CDR3 loop reads CASSSAGTVNTGELFF. For the CDR3, the DNA is TGTGCCAGCAGCTCCGCCGGGACAGTAAACACCGGGGAGCTGTTTTTT.

On this clone itself: In the same sample, other DNA sequences code for this CDR3. The gene calls are TRBV29-1 and TRBJ1-1; 7 bases line up with TRBD1. Germline V gene lookup returns CDR1 SQVTM and CDR2 ANQGSEA. J lost 5 bases, V lost 4 bases, and 4 bases had no gene match. CDR3 length: 12 residues. The CDR3 spells CSVGRGDTEAFF. The CDR3 bases are TGCAGCGTTGGCAGGGGGGATACTGAAGCTTTCTTT.

This clone was picked up a small number of times. This chain uses TRBV5-4 with TRBJ2-3; D might be TRBD1 (6 bases). This CDR3 spans 13 amino acids. Between the trimmed V and J ends, which lost 4 bases and 6 bases, there was a span of 12 bases. Germline assignment: CDR1 SGHNT and CDR2 YYREEE (reference sequence). This CDR3 is CASSVGTLDTQYF. The CDR3 bases are TGTGCCAGCAGCGTCGGGACACTGGATACGCAGTATTTT.

In this sample, this clone turned up many times. The chain employs TRBV21-1 and TRBJ2-5; TRBD1 reflects the table's D call only, with no check against the DNA. TRBV21-1 is shown as a pseudogene. The CDR3 spans 13 residues. The CDR3 DNA reads TGTGCCAGCAACCCGACAGGGTGGGAGACCCAGTACTTC. It specifies CASNPTGWETQYF.

This clone was seen more than once but under ten times. This chain joins TRBV6-1 and TRBJ2-7, with 7 bases lining up with TRBD2. Trimming at V came to 8 bases and at J to 3 bases, leaving 10 bases not matched to a gene. Germline V lookup: CDR1 MNHNS, CDR2 SASEGT. This CDR3 region has 14 residues. CDR3 residues: CASFGGSRGYEQYF. DNA of the CDR3: TGTGCCAGCTTCGGCGGGAGTAGGGGCTACGAGCAGTACTTC.

A few counts support this clone. The chain recombines TRBV19 with TRBJ2-4, with 8 nucleotides matching TRBD1. The V and J ends lost 5 bases and 1 base, in that order; junction bases with no gene match: 7. This CDR3 spans 16 amino acids. Per germline, CDR1 LNHDA and CDR2 SQIVND (reference sequence). The DNA for the CDR3 is TGTGCCAGTAGTCTTCACCGGGACAGGGCCAAAAACATTCAGTACTTC. Amino acid sequence: CASSLHRDRAKNIQYF.

This clone came up a few times. The chain links TRBV11-2 to TRBJ2-5, with a possible D match to TRBD1 (5 bases). CDR3 length equals 12 residues. Germline assignment: CDR1 SGHAT and CDR2 FQNNGV. Trimming took 3 bases from V and 5 from J, leaving 7 bases between them. CDR3 sequence reads: CASSLDTETQYF. DNA of the CDR3: TGTGCCAGCAGCTTGGACACCGAGACCCAGTACTTC.

The chain combines TRBV20-1 with TRBJ1-1; D perhaps matches TRBD1 (5 bases). Germline values: CDR1 DFQATT, CDR2 SNEGSKA (reference sequence). The ends were cut back, 5 bases at V and 7 bases at J, with 11 bases in the middle. The CDR3 loop spans 11 amino acids. The CDR3 sequence: CSAPGPYEAFF. The CDR3 region has the DNA TGCAGTGCTCCGGGGCCTTATGAAGCTTTCTTT.

This clone was seen a handful of times. The chain recombines TRBV19 with TRBJ2-1; maybe TRBD2 (7 bases). V lost 6 bases to trimming and J lost 6 bases, with 21 bases between them. The CDR3 runs to 16 residues. Germline CDR1 reads LNHDA; CDR2 reads SQIVND (reference sequence). The chain's CDR3 is CASRLRAGAGGNEQFF. CDR3 in DNA: TGTGCCAGTAGACTCAGGGCGGGGGCCGGAGGCAATGAGCAGTTCTTC.